The rows below give T cell receptor beta chains drawn from one sample of a study of Graves' ophthalmopathy and Graves' hyperthyroidism. TCRdb recomputed calls from the multiplex PCR reads with MiXCR, one row per CDR3 protein. The sample lists about half a million distinct CDR3 sequences, around 14% occurring once. The sample taken for sequencing was blood. The receptors stem from a woman under 40 with Graves' ophthalmopathy. CDR3s include the opening cysteine and the closing phenylalanine or tryptophan. D genes are given only for firm matches. Expanded clones get a size class; other rows say once, few or many, or leave the size out.

TRBV6-6	TRBJ1-5	many	12	TRBD1	CAISDRDQPQHF
TRBV19	TRBJ2-5	many	14	NA	CASSITGARETQYF
TRBV12-3/TRBV12-4	TRBJ2-5	many	17	TRBD2	CASSLDQALAGQETQYF
TRBV20-1	TRBJ1-5	NA	14	NA	CSASPSGPNQPQHF
TRBV6-1	TRBJ1-1	NA	15	NA	CASSAVTGSGTEAFF
TRBV30	TRBJ2-7	NA	13	NA	CAWSDTGVGEQYF
TRBV12-3/TRBV12-4	TRBJ2-7	many	13	NA	CASSLGQRYEQYF
TRBV11-2	TRBJ1-1	many	13	NA	CASSFNRVAEAFF
TRBV29-1	TRBJ1-6	many	16	NA	CSPRAIFREGNSPLHF
TRBV10-3	TRBJ1-1	few	15	NA	CAISESRSANTEAFF
TRBV20-1	TRBJ1-6	many	16	TRBD1	CSARAPLGQGVSPLHF
TRBV7-9	TRBJ2-5	many	14	TRBD1	CAIRGQGLLETQYF
TRBV5-6	TRBJ1-2	NA	15	NA	CASSLRGGVNYGYTF
TRBV28	TRBJ2-7	many	15	NA	CASSFPGPVGYEQYF
TRBV6-1	TRBJ2-4	NA	16	NA	CASSEPGTIAGNIQYF
TRBV30	TRBJ1-1	few	12	TRBD1	CAWSVQGTEAFF
TRBV6-2/TRBV6-3	TRBJ1-5	many	16	TRBD1	CASSYSTGEGNQPQHF
TRBV5-1	TRBJ2-5	many	15	NA	CASSLGPQGGETQYF
TRBV12-3/TRBV12-4	TRBJ2-5	many	14	NA	CASSSGTFQETQYF
TRBV6-1	TRBJ2-5	many	15	TRBD1	CASSDGDRVQETQYF
TRBV29-1	TRBJ2-5	many	13	NA	CSVVRGPGETQYF
TRBV11-2	TRBJ1-2	NA	18	NA	CASSFREVFGDHRYGYTF
TRBV10-1	TRBJ1-1	NA	13	TRBD1	CASSTGDDTEAFF
TRBV12-3/TRBV12-4	TRBJ2-5	many	17	NA	CASSLAARTILQETQYF
TRBV6-1	TRBJ2-7	many	14	TRBD2	CASSGTSGLYEQYF
TRBV28	TRBJ2-2	many	15	NA	CASSLFRANTGELFF
TRBV9	TRBJ2-7	NA	14	NA	CASSVVATSYEQYF
TRBV27	TRBJ1-2	many	14	NA	CASSSALGNYGYTF
TRBV5-5	TRBJ1-5	NA	14	NA	CASSLLAPGEPQHF
TRBV6-7	TRBJ2-5	many	13	NA	CASSYSRDWTQYF
TRBV29-1	TRBJ2-7	many	14	NA	CSVEVGTSSYEQYF
TRBV7-2	TRBJ2-5	few	15	NA	CASSLGWGRWRAQYF
TRBV7-2	TRBJ1-5	many	20	NA	CASSFKQLGAGRVRNQPQHF
TRBV30	TRBJ2-2	NA	13	NA	CAWSVQPTGELFF
TRBV10-3	TRBJ1-1	many	14	NA	CAISLRSQGTEAFF